This TCR beta chain appears in the sequencing data of a study of blood T cell repertoires in COVID-19. In the source study's methods: Amplified reference gene primers provided the basis for estimating nucleated cell counts. Some clones are missing from TCRdb's copy, which holds only in-frame ones; the method was immunoSEQ multiplex PCR. The V and J calls and clone size are taken from that table; D and trimming were inferred from the DNA. The top ten hold roughly 0.89% of the sample, which has 250,000 or so clones, 92% seen once. The Seattle patients, enrolled during active infection, were followed longitudinally. The CDR3 runs 14 residues. CDR1 is MNHNY and CDR2 is SVGAGI in the germline V gene (reference sequence). V was pared by 5 bases and J by 0 bases, with 10 bases between.

This TCR came from a man aged 30-40 years with COVID-19, enrolled during active disease. The chain employs TRBV6-6 and TRBJ2-5; D might be TRBD1 (6 bases). Sequenced input: peripheral blood. In DNA, the CDR3 is TGTGCCAGCAGTCCGGGACACCACCAAGAGACCCAGTACTTC. Residues: CASSPGHHQETQYF.